Listed below are T cell receptor beta chains from one sample, sequenced in a study of memory CD4+ T cells and cytomegalovirus serostatus. The repertoire was sequenced with immunoSEQ multiplex PCR; TCRdb's copy has only in-frame clones and lacks some. The table has about 57,000 clones, around 80% seen once. Material for sequencing was memory CD4+ T cells from blood. Receptors originate from an adult in good health and CMV-seronegative. CDR3s include the opening cysteine and the closing phenylalanine or tryptophan. The D gene is left open where the match is weak. A clone size is listed for some rows: how often the clone was seen (once, few, many), or a class if it is expanded.

V,J,D,size,DNA,CDR3
TRBV29-1,TRBJ2-3,TRBD1,once,TGCAGCGTCTCACTTCGGACAGGAGCAGATACGCAGTATTTT,CSVSLRTGADTQYF
TRBV7-2,TRBJ2-1,.,.,TGTGCCAGCAGCTTAATTCTGGGCAATGAGCAGTTCTTC,CASSLILGNEQFF
TRBV2,TRBJ2-4,TRBD1,.,TGTGCCAGCAGTTCCGGGACAGGGGGCGCCAAGGGAAACATTCAGTACTTC,CASSSGTGGAKGNIQYF
TRBV7-3,TRBJ2-1,.,.,TGTGCCAGCAGCCCAACTAGCTACAATGAGCAGTTCTTC,CASSPTSYNEQFF
TRBV4-2,TRBJ2-5,TRBD2,.,TGTGCCAGCAGCCGGGGACTAGCGGGAGGTCAAGAGACCCAGTACTTC,CASSRGLAGGQETQYF
TRBV5-1,TRBJ2-1,.,.,TGCGCCAGCAGCTTACAATCCCGGGGTGAGCAGTTCTTC,CASSLQSRGEQFF
TRBV15,TRBJ1-2,.,.,TGTGCCACCAGCAGAGATAAGCCTGGAGGCTCGGAAGGCTACACCTTC,CATSRDKPGGSEGYTF
TRBV4-1,TRBJ2-2,.,.,TGCGCCAGCAGCCCCGCTATCCCGAACACCGGGGAGCTGTTTTTT,CASSPAIPNTGELFF
TRBV7-3,TRBJ2-5,.,once,TGTGCCAGCCCTCAAGAGACCCAGTACTTC,CASPQETQYF
TRBV7-9,TRBJ2-3,TRBD2,once,TGTGCCAGCAGCATCACTAGCGGATCTACCACAGATACGCAGTATTTT,CASSITSGSTTDTQYF
TRBV10-3,TRBJ2-5,TRBD1,.,TGTGCCATCAGCGCGACAGGGGGTCGGGAAGAGACCCAGTACTTC,CAISATGGREETQYF
TRBV6-5,TRBJ1-2,.,few,TGTGCCAGCAGTTCCTATGGGGATAACTATGGCTACACCTTC,CASSSYGDNYGYTF
TRBV2,TRBJ2-2,TRBD2,.,TGTGCCAGCACCAATAGCGGGCTCAACACCGGGGAGCTGTTTTTT,CASTNSGLNTGELFF
TRBV2,TRBJ2-7,.,.,TGTGCCAGCAGTGTCAGGGACGAGCAGTACTTC,CASSVRDEQYF
TRBV4-1,TRBJ1-6,TRBD1,.,TGCGCCAGCAGCCAAAGGGACAGGGATAGTTCACCCCTCCACTTT,CASSQRDRDSSPLHF
TRBV5-1,TRBJ1-2,TRBD1,.,TGCGCCAGCAGCCTCGGGGGGGACAGGACCTATGGCTACACCTTC,CASSLGGDRTYGYTF
TRBV9,TRBJ2-7,TRBD1,.,TGTGCCAGCAGCGTAGGTGAGGGACAGTACTACGAGCAGTACTTC,CASSVGEGQYYEQYF